Included here is one T cell receptor (beta chain) sequence, with context. Its cognate antigen is unknown. Preparation of TRB cDNA libraries relied on 5' RACE carrying UMI labels. Each CDR3 protein gets one entry in TCRdb, which reprocessed the 5' RACE reads and gives no DNA. This sample's table reports over 5,000 distinct CDR3 sequences. The data derive from a study of CXCR3-negative and CXCR3-positive naive CD8 T cells. Study conclusions and caveats: Memory cells differed in TRBV-TRBJ usage, but naive CXCR3-negative and CXCR3-positive cells had similar usage. The TRB CDR3s that CXCR3-positive naive cells carried were more hydrophobic than those of CXCR3-negative naive cells.

Germline loops: CDR1 MNHEY, CDR2 SVGAGI. CDR3 size: 17 residues. The receptor's source is a human donor in good health. Some clones in this sample may be carry-over from other donors' samples. Sequenced input: naive CXCR3+ CD8+ T cells from blood. Subset described: CD45RO-CCR7+CD27+CD95- naive CD8+ T cells expressing CXCR3 (TNR3+). The J gene is TRBJ2-5, the V gene TRBV6-5; there is no DNA to check the TCRdb D call of TRBD2. The CDR3 protein is CASSSTGSGTSKETQYF.